A single sample is the source of the 14 T cell receptor beta chains below, sequenced in a study of blood T cell repertoires in COVID-19. Data came from immunoSEQ multiplex PCR; TCRdb stores just in-frame clones and leaves some out. The repertoire holds fewer than 450,000 clones, 75% to 90% seen once, with 6% to 7% in the top ten. The material sequenced was peripheral blood. The receptors here all came from a woman between 50 and 59 years old with COVID-19, enrolled during active disease.

V gene TRBV5-1 combines with J gene TRBJ2-3; TRBD2 aligns across 16 bases. Looked up from germline, CDR1 is SGHRS and CDR2 is YFSETQ. Trimming removed 1 base from V and 6 bases from J; junction bases left unmatched: 5. The CDR3 spans 17 residues. CDR3 region: CASSLTGLAGGPDTQYF. The DNA for the CDR3 is TGCGCCAGCAGCTTGACGGGACTAGCGGGAGGGCCGGATACGCAGTATTTT. Full variable domain (remainder filled in from reference TRBV5-1 and TRBJ2-3): KAGVTQTPRYLIKTRGQQVTLSCSPISGHRSVSWYQQTPGQGLQFLFEYFSETQRNKGNFPGRFSGRQFSNSRSEMNVSTLELGDSALYLCASSLTGLAGGPDTQYFGPGTRLTVL.

This clone has a single count. The chain carries TRBV7-9 and TRBJ2-5; 10 nucleotides agree with TRBD2. The CDR3 contains 15 residues. Per germline, CDR1 SEHNR and CDR2 FQNEAQ (reference sequence). The V and J ends lost 4 bases and 5 bases, in that order; junction bases with no gene match: 7. The CDR3 protein is CASSSLAGSGETQYF. The DNA for the CDR3 is TGTGCCAGCAGCTCACTAGCGGGAAGTGGGGAGACCCAGTACTTC.

The chain links TRBV4-2 to TRBJ2-6; D remains unclear. The germline CDR1 and CDR2 sequences are LGHNA and YNFKEQ. V shed 1 base and J shed 1 base, with 5 bases lying between them. The CDR3 consists of 15 residues. This chain's CDR3 is CASSQGPSGANVLTF. Here the CDR3 DNA reads TGTGCCAGCAGCCAAGGTCCGTCTGGGGCCAACGTCCTGACTTTC.

V gene TRBV11-1 combines with J gene TRBJ1-1, with unresolved D. Trimming took 0 bases from V and 7 from J, leaving 9 bases between them. The CDR3 covers 13 residues. CDR1 SGHAT and CDR2 FQDESV come from the germline V gene (reference sequence). CDR3 bases: TGTGCCAGCAGCTTAGCGAGGGTAGGTGAAGCTTTCTTT. Protein product: CASSLARVGEAFF.

V is TRBV6-1 and J is TRBJ1-2; 9 nucleotides agree with TRBD1. Germline V gene lookup returns CDR1 MNHNS and CDR2 SASEGT. V gave up 3 bases and J gave up 8 bases; unmatched junction bases: 4. The CDR3 contains 13 residues. This CDR3 is CASSEGQGIGYTF. Here the CDR3 DNA reads TGTGCCAGCAGTGAGGGACAGGGTATAGGCTACACCTTC.

This clone came up a few times. The chain uses TRBV19 and TRBJ1-2, with 9 bases fitting TRBD1. The CDR3 is 14 amino acids. Losses at the gene ends were 4 bases for V and 7 bases for J; bases not matched to a gene: 7. CDR1 is LNHDA, CDR2 SQIVND, per germline (reference sequence). The CDR3 loop reads CASSTGQGSGGYTF. The CDR3 DNA reads as TGTGCCAGTAGTACTGGACAGGGGTCAGGTGGCTACACCTTC.

V usage is TRBV4-2 and J usage is TRBJ2-7; 12 nucleotides line up with TRBD1. The trim removed 3 bases at V and 7 bases at J, leaving 10 bases unmatched. Germline CDR1 is LGHNA and CDR2 is YNFKEQ. The length of the CDR3 is 16 residues. The DNA of the CDR3 is TGTGCCAGCAGCCAGCTACCGGGACAGGGGGCGAGGGAGCAGTACTTC. The encoded protein is CASSQLPGQGAREQYF.

DNA of the CDR3: TGTGCCAGCGGCAAGGGGTATAGCAATCAGCCCCAGCATTTT. The encoded protein is CASGKGYSNQPQHF. V usage is TRBV18 and J usage is TRBJ1-5; tentative D call: TRBD1 (5 bases). Germline CDR1 KGHSH, CDR2 LQKENI. This CDR3 spans 14 amino acids. The V gene lost 8 bases and the J gene lost 0 bases, with 11 bases spanning the gap.

The chain is built from TRBV24-1 and TRBJ2-1; TRBD2 aligns across 7 bases. The germline V gene encodes CDR1 KGHDR and CDR2 SFDVKD. The CDR3 spans 16 residues. Trimming at V came to 3 bases and at J to 9 bases, leaving 13 bases not matched to a gene. CDR3 sequence reads: CATSDASGGRGSEQFF. CDR3 bases: TGTGCCACCAGTGATGCCTCGGGCGGGAGAGGGAGTGAGCAGTTCTTC.

J is TRBJ2-5 and V is TRBV3-1 (or the pseudogene TRBV3-2); 8 nucleotides match TRBD2. V lost 0 bases, J lost 5 bases, and 8 bases stayed unmatched. In germline, CDR1 is LGHDT, CDR2 YNNKEL (reference sequence). The CDR3 totals 16 residues. The CDR3: CASSQDATGGLETQYF. The CDR3, as DNA: TGTGCCAGCAGCCAAGATGCGACGGGAGGGCTGGAGACCCAGTACTTC.

This clone turned up a few times. The chain recombines TRBV2 with TRBJ1-1; TRBD1 is a possible D gene (5 bases). The CDR3 runs 17 residues. CDR1 and CDR2 (germline): SNHLY, FYNNEI. V dropped 1 base and J dropped 0 bases, with 15 bases sitting between them. CDR3 coding DNA: TGTGCCAGCAGTGAAGTATCTCCGGGACTGATGAACACTGAAGCTTTCTTT. Protein product: CASSEVSPGLMNTEAFF.

DNA for the CDR3: TGCAGCGTGTTGGACAGGGCAAGCTCCTACGAGCAGTACTTC. It encodes CSVLDRASSYEQYF. The chain recombines TRBV29-1 with TRBJ2-7; 8 bases are shared with TRBD1. Trimming at V came to 6 bases and at J to 0 bases, leaving 7 bases not matched to a gene. The germline CDR1 and CDR2 sequences are SQVTM and ANQGSEA. This CDR3 is 14 amino acids long.

The rearrangement links TRBV3-1 (or the pseudogene TRBV3-2) to TRBJ1-1; possibly TRBD1 for D (6 bases). Germline-derived CDR1 and CDR2 are LGHDT and YNNKEL (reference sequence). V was clipped by 1 base and J by 4 bases, with 19 bases between them. The CDR3 consists of 17 residues. The CDR3 nucleotides read TGTGCCAGCAGCCAAGGGCCCAGGGGTATTAAGATCACTGAAGCTTTCTTT. Translation gives CASSQGPRGIKITEAFF.

This chain connects TRBV9 to TRBJ2-7; the match to TRBD2 covers 7 bases. CDR3 length: 16 residues. The germline V gene has CDR1 SGDLS and CDR2 YYNGEE. V lost 3 bases to trimming and J lost 3 bases; unmatched junction nucleotides: 12. The DNA for the CDR3 is TGTGCCAGCAGCGCCCTCGCAGCGGGGTCGCTCTACGAGCAGTACTTC. Its protein product is CASSALAAGSLYEQYF.